A single TCR beta chain is shown here with its context. The data are from a study of CD8 T cells in Susac syndrome. Random hexamers primed reverse transcription of roughly 0.5 to 1 ug RNA. TCRdb ran MiXCR on the immunoSEQ multiplex PCR reads and lists one entry per CDR3 protein. The sample yields roughly 200,000 distinct CDR3 sequences, roughly 95% seen once. The CDR3 covers 13 residues. Trimming shortened V by 2 bases and J by 6 bases, and 11 bases separated the two germline ends. Germline V gene lookup returns CDR1 GTSNPN and CDR2 SVGIG (reference sequence). The sequence was collected from a human donor in good health. The chain is built from TRBV30 and TRBJ2-1; D may match TRBD1 or TRBD2 (5 bases each). Sequenced input: CD4+ T cells from PBMCs. In nucleotides, the CDR3 is TGTGCCTGGAGTCGAGGGGTTGGCAATGAGCAGTTCTTC. Translating gives CAWSRGVGNEQFF.